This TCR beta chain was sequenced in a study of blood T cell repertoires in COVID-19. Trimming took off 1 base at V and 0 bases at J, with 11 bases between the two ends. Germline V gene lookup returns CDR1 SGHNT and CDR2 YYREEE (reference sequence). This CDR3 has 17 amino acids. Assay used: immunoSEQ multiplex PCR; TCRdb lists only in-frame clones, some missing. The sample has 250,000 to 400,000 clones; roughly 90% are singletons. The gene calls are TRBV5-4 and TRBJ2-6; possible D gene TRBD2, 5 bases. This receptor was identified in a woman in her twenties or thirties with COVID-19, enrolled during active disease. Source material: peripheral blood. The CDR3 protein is CASSLRGVNSGANVLTF. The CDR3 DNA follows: TGTGCCAGCAGCTTGCGGGGTGTCAACTCTGGGGCCAACGTCCTGACTTTC. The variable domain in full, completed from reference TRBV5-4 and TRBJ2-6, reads ETGVTQSPTHLIKTRGQQVTLRCSSQSGHNTVSWYQQALGQGPQFIFQYYREEENGRGNFPPRFSGLQFPNYSSELNVNALELDDSALYLCASSLRGVNSGANVLTFGAGSRLTVL.